The 17 T cell receptor beta chains in this list originate from one sample, sequenced in a study of T cells after yellow fever vaccination. TCRdb fed the 5' RACE reads into MiXCR, producing one record per CDR3 protein. The data show more than 350,000 distinct CDR3 sequences, 11% seen once. The sample consisted of PBMCs, taken on the day of the first yellow fever vaccination. These receptor sequences come from a man younger than 30 who received the YFV17D yellow fever vaccine.

The V and J genes are TRBV7-9 and TRBJ2-1; 8 bases match TRBD2. Germline V gene lookup returns CDR1 SEHNR and CDR2 FQNEAQ (reference sequence). The CDR3 covers 16 residues. V lost 3 bases and J lost 7; bases outside the gene matches: 11. The CDR3 spells CASSFLRGGLFNEQFF. CDR3 DNA sequence: TGTGCCAGCAGCTTCTTACGGGGGGGGTTATTTAATGAGCAGTTCTTC.

V gene TRBV7-2 combines with J gene TRBJ1-2; 10 bases are a match to TRBD1. CDR3 length equals 14 residues. Germline CDR1 and CDR2: SGHTA and FQGNSA. V lost 0 bases to trimming and J lost 7 bases; unmatched junction nucleotides: 2. The CDR3, as DNA: TGTGCCAGCAGCTTAGCCGGGACAGGGGTTGGCTACACCTTC. This codes for CASSLAGTGVGYTF.

This clonotype came up many times. V and J are TRBV7-9 and TRBJ2-1, with a possible D match to TRBD1 (5 bases). The germline V gene encodes CDR1 SEHNR and CDR2 FQNEAQ (reference sequence). V was cut by 4 bases and J by 8 bases, with 18 bases left in between. The CDR3 extends over 15 amino acids. CDR3 sequence reads: CASSSEVAGFDEQFF. For the CDR3, the DNA is TGTGCCAGCAGCTCAGAGGTGGCAGGGTTCGATGAGCAGTTCTTC.

The sample holds a few counts of this clonotype. J is TRBJ1-1 and V is TRBV13; 7 bases agree with TRBD1. The germline CDR1 and CDR2 sequences are PRHDT and FYEKMQ (reference sequence). Trimming removed 5 bases from V and 1 base from J; junction bases left unmatched: 10. This CDR3 comprises 16 residues. The CDR3 bases are TGTGCCAGCAGCCGGAGAGACAGGGCTCCGAACACTGAAGCTTTCTTT. It specifies CASSRRDRAPNTEAFF. Full variable domain (remainder filled in from reference TRBV13 and TRBJ1-1): AAGVIQSPRHLIKEKRETATLKCYPIPRHDTVYWYQQGPGQDPQFLISFYEKMQSDKGSIPDRFSAQQFSDYHSELNMSSLELGDSALYFCASSRRDRAPNTEAFFGQGTRLTVV.

This clonotype was detected only a few times. The rearrangement uses TRBV6-1 and TRBJ1-4; D is possibly TRBD1 (5 bases). The V gene's germline CDR1 is MNHNS and CDR2 SASEGT. CDR3 length: 15 amino acids. Trimming removed 10 bases from V and 5 bases from J, with 20 bases in between. CDR3 loop: CATYRRTGGNEKLFF. In nucleotides, the CDR3 is TGTGCCACCTACAGAAGGACGGGGGGAAATGAAAAACTGTTTTTT.

This sequence joins TRBV5-6 and TRBJ1-2; 11 nucleotides agree with TRBD1. V dropped 5 bases and J dropped 2; count of bases not matched to a gene: 8. Germline CDR1 reads SGHDT; CDR2 reads YYEEEE. This CDR3 is built from 16 residues. The CDR3, as DNA: TGTGCCAGCAGATTGACGGGGACAGGGGGGAACTATGGCTACACCTTC. As protein: CASRLTGTGGNYGYTF.

DNA of the CDR3: TGCGCCAGCAGCCTCGGACAGGGAGAACGCGGTGGCTACACCTTC. It specifies CASSLGQGERGGYTF. The chain links TRBV5-1 to TRBJ1-2; 8 nucleotides agree with TRBD1. The germline V gene has CDR1 SGHRS and CDR2 YFSETQ. CDR3 length equals 15 residues. V trimming: 4 bases; J trimming: 7 bases; junction bases outside the gene matches: 12.

In this sample, this clonotype turned up a few times. The chain joins TRBV7-2 to TRBJ1-1; D perhaps matches TRBD1 (5 bases). The CDR3 is 16 amino acids. Germline-derived CDR1 and CDR2 are SGHTA and FQGNSA. The V and J ends lost 3 bases and 4 bases respectively, with 18 bases between them. The CDR3 DNA follows: TGTGCCAGCAGCTTTGGTCATGGGCAGGGCGGCACTGAAGCTTTCTTT. Translating gives CASSFGHGQGGTEAFF.

This clonotype was seen only a few times. V is TRBV7-9 and J is TRBJ2-7; 10 bases are a match to TRBD2. This CDR3 is 16 amino acids long. The V gene end was trimmed by 5 bases and the J gene end by 6 bases; junction bases not matched to a gene: 13. Germline CDR1 SEHNR, CDR2 FQNEAQ (reference sequence). The CDR3 DNA reads TGTGCCAGCAGCCCGAGGTCGAGCGGGGGGGCCACCGAGCAGTACTTC. As protein: CASSPRSSGGATEQYF.

This clonotype was recorded at least ten times. The chain uses TRBV2 and TRBJ2-1, with a tentative D call TRBD1 (5 bases). Germline V gene sequence: CDR1 SNHLY, CDR2 FYNNEI. The CDR3 covers 15 residues. Trimming shortened V by 2 bases and J by 3 bases, and 11 bases separated the two germline ends. CDR3 nucleotides: TGTGCCAGCAGTGAACAGGGTTTCGGCTACAATGAGCAGTTCTTC. This gives the protein CASSEQGFGYNEQFF.

This clonotype has just one count. At one boundary the junction diverges from the germline segment, which might be a read error. The genes are TRBV5-1 and TRBJ2-1; TRBD2 is a possible D gene (7 bases). Germline V gene sequence: CDR1 SGHRS, CDR2 YFSETQ. The CDR3 has 13 amino acids. The DNA for the CDR3 is TGCGCCAGCGGGGGGGGCCGCGTCAATGAGCTGTTCTTC. Protein sequence: CASGGGRVNELFF.

The chain recombines TRBV20-1 with TRBJ2-7; either TRBD1 or TRBD2 may supply D (5 bases each). Germline loops: CDR1 DFQATT, CDR2 SNEGSKA (reference sequence). Trimming removed 4 bases at V and 0 bases at J, with 22 bases between. This CDR3 spans 17 amino acids. The CDR3 sequence is CSAKGVPTKPSSYEQYV. The CDR3 DNA reads as TGCAGTGCTAAAGGGGTCCCGACTAAACCTAGCTCCTACGAGCAGTACGTC.

This clonotype was observed once. J is TRBJ1-3 and V is TRBV6-1; maybe TRBD1 (5 bases). CDR1 and CDR2 from the germline V gene are MNHNS and SASEGT. The CDR3 runs 15 residues. V was trimmed by 5 bases and J by 6 bases, leaving 17 bases between them. The CDR3 spells CASSRMGGFTNTIYF. CDR3 DNA sequence: TGTGCCAGCAGTCGGATGGGGGGGTTTACAAACACCATATATTTT.

This clonotype has just a few counts. The chain employs TRBV10-3 and TRBJ2-3; D perhaps matches TRBD2 (6 bases). V gave up 6 bases and J gave up 2 bases, with 9 bases separating them. The CDR3 sequence is 13 residues long. Per the germline V gene, CDR1 is ENHRY and CDR2 is SYGVKD. CDR3 bases: TGTGCCATCAGGGAGGGATACACAGATACGCAGTATTTT. This sequence encodes CAIREGYTDTQYF.

A few counts support this clonotype. This chain links TRBV28 with TRBJ2-3, with D uncertain. The CDR3 runs to 16 residues. V gave up 2 bases and J gave up 4 bases, with 16 bases separating them. Germline CDR1 is MDHEN and CDR2 is SYDVKM. CDR3 DNA sequence: TGTGCCAGCAGTTTACCGGGCCTGGTTGGGGCAGATACGCAGTATTTT. Translating gives CASSLPGLVGADTQYF.

The V call is TRBV7-2, the J call TRBJ2-5; 8 bases line up with TRBD2. V dropped 5 bases and J dropped 2; count of bases not matched to a gene: 4. CDR1 is SGHTA and CDR2 is FQGNSA in the germline V gene. This CDR3 comprises 14 residues. CDR3 DNA sequence: TGTGCCAGCAGCCGAGCGGGGGTACAAGAGACCCAGTACTTC. This codes for CASSRAGVQETQYF.

This clonotype was counted between two and nine times. The chain combines TRBV7-9 with TRBJ2-4, with D possibly being TRBD1 (6 bases). The germline gives CDR1 SEHNR, CDR2 FQNEAQ (reference sequence). CDR3 length: 13 residues. Between the trimmed V and J ends, which lost 2 bases and 8 bases, there was a span of 10 bases. CDR3 residues: CASSLSGADIQYF. CDR3 nucleotide sequence: TGTGCCAGCAGCTTATCAGGGGCGGACATTCAGTACTTC. Based on the CDR3 plus reference TRBV7-9 and TRBJ2-4, the full variable domain is DTGVSQNPRHKITKRGQNVTFRCDPISEHNRLYWYRQTLGQGPEFLTYFQNEAQLEKSRLLSDRFSAERPKGSFSTLEIQRTEQGDSAMYLCASSLSGADIQYFGAGTRLSVL.